This TCR beta chain came from a study of identical twins. Study conclusions and caveats: Within monozygotic twins, out-of-frame TCR alpha sharing was underestimated by the models. The conclusions drew on cross-sectional statistical analysis instead of tracking the same donors.

This clonotype was observed many times. What it recognizes is unknown. Healthy Caucasian individuals made up all the donors. From the 5' RACE reads, TCRdb called clonotypes with MiXCR, one entry per CDR3 protein. The sample yields about 690,000 distinct CDR3 sequences, roughly 6% seen once. The clonotype was recovered from a man aged 18 to 30 in good health. Input material: naive T cells sorted from blood.

The CDR3 DNA reads as TGCGCCAGCAGCTTGTATTCCCTCAACTATGGCTACACCTTC. This gives the protein CASSLYSLNYGYTF. The chain uses TRBV5-1 and TRBJ1-2, with D unclear. Germline assignment: CDR1 SGHRS and CDR2 YFSETQ. V lost 1 base, J lost 2 bases, and 9 bases lay in between. The length of the CDR3 is 14 residues.